The sequence of this TCR beta chain was determined in a study of early T cells in non-severe SARS-CoV-2 infection (dated by TCRdb to the early 2020s). General notes on the study: TCR sequencing used bulk RNA from unsorted whole blood, so alpha and beta chains could not be paired. Results the study describes overall, beyond this receptor: VDJdb matching was skewed toward anti-spike CD8 responses, so virus-specific expansions were likely underestimated and private and CD4 specificities were missed.

Receptor libraries were prepared by 5' RACE. Instrument on record: NextSeq 500. The TCR library protocol attached unique molecular identifiers to individual cDNA molecules to correct for sequencing error and PCR bias. Sequencing covered both TCR alpha and beta chains, and within each sample the abundances of alpha and beta sequences were tightly co-correlated. In the authors' own workflow: V gene, J gene and CDR3 annotation of TCR sequences was performed with Decombinator V4. TCRs were defined as expanded if a significant change between any two time points was detected under a Poisson model with p below 0.0001. Abundances of TCRs were expressed as counts per million after normalisation to the total number of TCRs sequenced in each sample. VDJdb, accessed 1 November 2021, was searched for CMV, EBV and SARS-CoV-2 annotated TCRs, excluding TCRs annotated for multiple antigens. TCRdb redid the processing of the public reads, applying fastp at Q25 and MiXCR, and retained in-frame beta chains. Each entry is one CDR3 protein sequence, shown with its most common DNA and genes. The V and J calls reflect TCRdb's pipeline rather than the authors' work. Here the sample has 25,000 to 35,000 distinct CDR3 sequences; 3% to 5% occur a single time. The top ten constitute about 7.5% of the sample.

This clonotype was observed many times. Its antigen is not yet known. No qualities accompany the bases; no much larger clone lies one base away. This was a case-control study nested in a cohort of healthcare workers in London, UK, who had nasopharyngeal swab PCR tests and blood samples taken every week. Between 23 and 31 March 2020, the week of the UK lockdown, healthcare workers were enrolled and then followed up weekly for as long as 16 weeks. This TCR was sampled from an adult who was a healthcare worker with PCR-confirmed SARS-CoV-2 infection or an uninfected control (not recorded which). Sequenced input: whole blood.

CDR3 reads: CASSSGAYEQYF. The DNA is as follows: TGTGCCAGCAGCTCAGGGGCCTACGAGCAGTACTTC. Recombination linked TRBV6-5 to TRBJ2-7; the D region possibly corresponds to TRBD1 (6 bases align). CDR1 and CDR2, looked up from the germline V gene, are MNHEY and SVGAGI. The V and J ends are trimmed by 6 bases and 2 bases, leaving 8 bases between them. CDR3 length: 12 amino acids, cysteine to phenylalanine. Left in the record is the CDR3 DNA by itself, 36 bases read in frame from the first base.